The 24 T cell receptor beta chains below all came from one sample that was sequenced in a study of beta chain features in type 1 diabetes. Reverse transcription of all isolated RNA meant that expressed TCRB transcripts were sequenced. This table comes from immunoSEQ multiplex PCR, and its TCRdb copy is limited to in-frame clones, with some not included. The sample has 300,000 to 450,000 clones, 15% to 20% seen once. Sequencing was carried out using naive CD4+ T cells from blood. These receptors were obtained from a woman under 30 in good health.

The chain recombines TRBV30 with TRBJ2-3, with 10 positions matching TRBD2. The CDR3 runs 15 residues. From germline, CDR1 is GTSNPN and CDR2 SVGIG (reference sequence). The J segment lost 4 bases and the V segment lost 3 bases, leaving 7 bases of the junction unmatched. CDR3 nucleotide sequence: TGTGCCTGGAGCTTGACTAGCGGGTGGGCAGATACGCAGTATTTT. Residues: CAWSLTSGWADTQYF.

A word on this clone: The same CDR3 also results from other DNA sequences found in this sample. V and J are TRBV7-2 and TRBJ2-7; perhaps TRBD2 as D (6 bases). Trimming removed 1 base from V and 1 base from J, with 8 bases in between. Germline V CDR1 and CDR2: SGHTA, FQGNSA. This CDR3 is built from 14 residues. The DNA of the CDR3 is TGTGCCAGCAGCTTAGTGGGGGGTTCCTACGAGCAGTACTTC. Translated: CASSLVGGSYEQYF.

This clone has a handful of counts. Other nucleotide sequences in the sample specify the same CDR3. The V gene is TRBV5-1, the J gene TRBJ2-2; D call uncertain. The CDR3 has 14 residues. Germline-derived CDR1 and CDR2 are SGHRS and YFSETQ. Trimming removed 1 base from V and 0 bases from J, with 4 bases in between. As DNA, the CDR3 is TGCGCCAGCAGCTTGCAGGCGAACACCGGGGAGCTGTTTTTT. Its protein product is CASSLQANTGELFF.

This clone occurred a few times. This chain uses TRBV30 with TRBJ1-4; a possible D gene is TRBD1 (5 bases). Trimming removed 1 base from V and 8 bases from J, with 20 bases in between. The CDR3 covers 16 residues. Germline CDR1 is GTSNPN and CDR2 is SVGIG (reference sequence). Here the CDR3 DNA reads TGTGCCTGGAGTGGAGTAAGGAGGGGAGTAGGGGAAAAACTGTTTTTT. Protein: CAWSGVRRGVGEKLFF.

A few counts support this clone. This sequence joins TRBV9 and TRBJ2-1; no clear D gene. CDR1 and CDR2 from the germline V gene are SGDLS and YYNGEE. The CDR3 sequence is 12 residues long. Trimming pared 4 bases from V and 12 bases from J, leaving 14 bases between. CDR3 DNA sequence: TGTGCCAGCAGCTCCTCCGTCGGGTGGCAGTTCTTC. This translates into CASSSSVGWQFF. Full variable domain (remainder filled in from reference TRBV9 and TRBJ2-1): DSGVTQTPKHLITATGQRVTLRCSPRSGDLSVYWYQQSLDQGLQFLIQYYNGEERAKGNILERFSAQQFPDLHSELNLSSLELGDSALYFCASSSSVGWQFFGPGTRLTVL.

This clone has only a few counts. The rearrangement joins TRBV11-2 to TRBJ2-1; D unclear. The CDR3 runs 12 residues. Germline CDR1 SGHAT, CDR2 FQNNGV. Trimming shortened V by 1 base and J by 10 bases, and 8 bases separated the two germline ends. CDR3 sequence reads: CASSLVRQEQFF. As DNA, the CDR3 is TGTGCCAGCAGCTTAGTCAGGCAAGAGCAGTTCTTC.

This clone has just a few counts. The V call is TRBV5-1, the J call TRBJ1-2; D is perhaps TRBD1 (5 bases). V lost 2 bases, J lost 4 bases, and 9 bases lay in between. The germline gives CDR1 SGHRS, CDR2 YFSETQ. CDR3 length equals 13 residues. CDR3 region: CASSFDGGYGYTF. As DNA, the CDR3 is TGCGCCAGCAGCTTTGACGGGGGCTATGGCTACACCTTC.

This clone came up a few times. The chain couples TRBV15 to TRBJ2-1, with D maybe TRBD2 (5 bases). The length of the CDR3 is 16 residues. Trimming pared 0 bases from V and 2 bases from J, leaving 11 bases between. In germline, CDR1 is LNHNV, CDR2 YYDKDF (reference sequence). The CDR3 DNA sequence: TGTGCCACCAGCAGAGATCGAAGCGGAACCTACAATGAGCAGTTCTTC. Residues: CATSRDRSGTYNEQFF. Combining the CDR3 with reference TRBV15 and TRBJ2-1 gives the whole variable domain DAMVIQNPRYQVTQFGKPVTLSCSQTLNHNVMYWYQQKSSQAPKLLFHYYDKDFNNEADTPDNFQSRRPNTSFCFLDIRSPGLGDTAMYLCATSRDRSGTYNEQFFGPGTRLTVL.

This chain links TRBV7-9 with TRBJ1-1; perhaps TRBD1 as D (6 bases). Germline-derived CDR1 and CDR2 are SEHNR and FQNEAQ (reference sequence). This CDR3 is built from 15 residues. With 3 bases removed from V and 4 bases from J, the gap between germline ends came to 15 bases. CDR3 coding DNA: TGTGCCAGCAGCTTGGGGCAGGGGTGGGGCACTGAAGCTTTCTTT. Amino acids: CASSLGQGWGTEAFF.

This clone was counted only a few times. This sequence joins TRBV30 and TRBJ1-2; D call uncertain. This CDR3 has 14 residues. Germline loops: CDR1 GTSNPN, CDR2 SVGIG (reference sequence). The V end lost 0 bases, the J end lost 4 bases, and 12 bases lay between the germline ends. CDR3 nucleotide sequence: TGTGCCTGGAGTGTACGAGCGGGGAGCTATGGCTACACCTTC. Translated, it gives CAWSVRAGSYGYTF.

This clone appeared a few times. This chain links TRBV9 with TRBJ1-1; possibly TRBD1 for D (5 bases). This CDR3 is 14 amino acids long. Germline loops: CDR1 SGDLS, CDR2 YYNGEE. V was shortened by 4 bases and J by 1 base, with 11 bases between the two germline ends. In DNA, the CDR3 is TGTGCCAGCAGCCCACGACAGTGGAACACTGAAGCTTTCTTT. Translated: CASSPRQWNTEAFF.

This clone was observed a handful of times. The gene calls are TRBV5-1 and TRBJ2-5, with D possibly being TRBD1 (5 bases). CDR3 length: 16 residues. Deletions cut 4 bases from V and 2 bases from J, with 18 bases between. Germline CDR1 and CDR2: SGHRS and YFSETQ. CDR3 sequence (DNA): TGCGCCAGCAGCCGCGGAAGCAGGGCTTTACAAGAGACCCAGTACTTC. This gives the protein CASSRGSRALQETQYF.

The rearrangement joins TRBV30 to TRBJ1-5, with D hard to call. Germline CDR1 is GTSNPN and CDR2 is SVGIG (reference sequence). The V gene lost 2 bases and the J gene lost 3 bases, with 11 bases spanning the gap. The CDR3 is 14 residues long. The CDR3 spells CAWSRGLLNQPQHF. CDR3 in DNA: TGTGCCTGGAGTCGTGGGCTCCTCAATCAGCCCCAGCATTTT.

V usage is TRBV29-1 and J usage is TRBJ2-2, with 8 bases that match TRBD2. Germline trimming cut 3 bases from V and 4 bases from J; bases unmatched to any gene: 4. Germline CDR1 SQVTM, CDR2 ANQGSEA. The CDR3 length is 14 residues. DNA for the CDR3: TGCAGCGTTGATTACGGGAGGGGCACCGGGGAGCTGTTTTTT. It translates to CSVDYGRGTGELFF.

The sample holds a few counts of this clone. The CDR3 reads CASSWGQGNIQYF. Written as DNA, the CDR3 is TGTGCCAGCAGCTGGGGACAGGGGAACATTCAGTACTTC. V is TRBV14 and J is TRBJ2-4; 10 bases fit TRBD1. V lost 5 bases, J lost 7 bases, and 2 bases stayed unmatched. The V gene's germline CDR1 is SGHDN and CDR2 FVKESK. This CDR3 contains 13 residues.

Only a few counts were recorded for this clone. The chain joins TRBV19 to TRBJ2-1; TRBD2 agrees at 7 bases. The CDR3 runs 15 residues. With V trimmed by 4 bases and J by 4 bases, 7 bases remained unmatched. CDR1 is LNHDA, CDR2 SQIVND, per germline (reference sequence). CDR3 in amino acids: CASSTLGRGYNEQFF. CDR3 coding DNA: TGTGCCAGTAGTACCCTGGGGCGGGGGTACAATGAGCAGTTCTTC.

This clone has a handful of counts. The gene calls are TRBV29-1 and TRBJ1-2; D is unresolved. This CDR3 spans 13 amino acids. Trimming shortened V by 2 bases and J by 3 bases, and 10 bases separated the two germline ends. Germline-derived CDR1 and CDR2 are SQVTM and ANQGSEA. DNA of the CDR3: TGCAGCGTTGAATCGGCGCAGGACTATGGCTACACCTTC. Amino acids: CSVESAQDYGYTF.

This clone has just a few counts. The chain recombines TRBV4-2 with TRBJ2-3; 14 nucleotides match TRBD2. Germline V gene data show CDR1 as LGHNA and CDR2 as YNFKEQ. The CDR3 runs to 18 residues. Trimming removed 4 bases from V and 0 bases from J; junction bases left unmatched: 6. The CDR3 protein is CASSPGLAGALSTDTQYF. The CDR3 DNA reads TGTGCCAGCAGCCCGGGACTAGCGGGGGCCCTTAGCACAGATACGCAGTATTTT.

A few counts support this clone. The rearrangement joins TRBV6-6 to TRBJ2-3; no firm D call. Germline V CDR1 and CDR2: MNHNY, SVGAGI (reference sequence). V was shortened by 6 bases and J by 0 bases, with 4 bases between the two germline ends. The CDR3 length is 12 residues. The DNA for the CDR3 is TGTGCCAGCAGCGGGAGCACAGATACGCAGTATTTT. Translating gives CASSGSTDTQYF.

This sequence joins TRBV30 and TRBJ2-3; D is possibly TRBD1 (7 bases). From germline, CDR1 is GTSNPN and CDR2 SVGIG (reference sequence). The CDR3 consists of 14 residues. Trimming cost V 3 bases and J 4 bases, with 14 bases left between them. The CDR3 loop is CAWSPGGPPDTQYF. Written as DNA, the CDR3 is TGTGCCTGGAGCCCAGGGGGGCCTCCAGATACGCAGTATTTT.

The gene calls are TRBV15 and TRBJ2-5; the match to TRBD1 covers 9 bases. This CDR3 is 17 amino acids long. V shed 4 bases, J shed 2 bases, and the junction held 11 bases outside the gene matches. Germline assignment: CDR1 LNHNV and CDR2 YYDKDF (reference sequence). For the CDR3, the DNA is TGTGCCACCAGCACCTATAACCGGGACAGGGATCAAGAGACCCAGTACTTC. Translation: CATSTYNRDRDQETQYF.

J is TRBJ1-2 and V is TRBV9, with 11 bases matching TRBD1. V was clipped by 3 bases and J by 4 bases; unmatched bases: 8. The CDR3 is 16 amino acids. Germline V gene lookup returns CDR1 SGDLS and CDR2 YYNGEE. The CDR3 nucleotides read TGTGCCAGCAGCGCAGGACAGGGGGCGTTTTCCTATGGCTACACCTTC. This gives the protein CASSAGQGAFSYGYTF.

This clone was counted only a few times. This rearrangement joins TRBV29-1 to TRBJ1-5, with 10 bases matching TRBD1. This CDR3 region has 14 residues. CDR1 is SQVTM, CDR2 ANQGSEA, per germline. V was pared by 6 bases and J by 1 base, with 3 bases of the junction left unmatched. CDR3 nucleotides: TGCAGCGTAGGGACAGGGGAAAGCAATCAGCCCCAGCATTTT. It yields the protein CSVGTGESNQPQHF.

This chain uses TRBV4-1 with TRBJ1-5; D is undetermined. The CDR3 has 15 residues. Germline values: CDR1 MGHRA, CDR2 YSYEKL. Trimming removed 4 bases from V and 6 bases from J, with 16 bases in between. The CDR3 sequence: CASSPLGGSGQPQHF. The CDR3 DNA sequence: TGCGCCAGCAGCCCGCTCGGAGGGTCAGGTCAGCCCCAGCATTTT.